The present TCR beta chain was sequenced within a study of graft-versus-host responses after intestinal transplantation. Study conclusions and caveats: Early post-transplant declines in HvG were associated with peak levels of circulating GvH clones.

Sequenced by immunoSEQ multiplex PCR; TCRdb stores in-frame clones only, minus some. The table has about 98,000 clones, over 80% seen once. In the case of this clone: The antigen remains unidentified.

The junction had 4 bases not matched to a gene; V was cut back by 0 bases and J by 2 bases. Germline CDR1 is MGHRA and CDR2 is YSYEKL. The CDR3 has 17 residues. The sequence was collected from a human donor who received an intestinal transplant. The rearrangement links TRBV4-1 to TRBJ2-1; TRBD2 aligns across 10 bases. The material was unstimulated CD8+ T cells sorted from spleen or lymph node cells, obtained before intestinal transplant. CDR3 loop: CASSQDLLAGAYNEQFF. DNA of the CDR3: TGCGCCAGCAGCCAAGATCTCCTAGCGGGGGCCTACAATGAGCAGTTCTTC.